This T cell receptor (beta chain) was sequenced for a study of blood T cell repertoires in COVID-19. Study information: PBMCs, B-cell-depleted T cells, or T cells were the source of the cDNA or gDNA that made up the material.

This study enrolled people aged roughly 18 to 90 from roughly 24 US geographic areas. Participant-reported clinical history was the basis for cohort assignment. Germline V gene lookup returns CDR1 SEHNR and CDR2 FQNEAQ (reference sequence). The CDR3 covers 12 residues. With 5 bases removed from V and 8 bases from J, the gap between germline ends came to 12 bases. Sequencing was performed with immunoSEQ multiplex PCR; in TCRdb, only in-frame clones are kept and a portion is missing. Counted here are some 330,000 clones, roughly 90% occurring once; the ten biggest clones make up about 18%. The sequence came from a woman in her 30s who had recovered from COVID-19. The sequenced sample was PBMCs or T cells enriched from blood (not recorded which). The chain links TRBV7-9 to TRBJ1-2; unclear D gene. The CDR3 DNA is TGTGCCAGCAGCCAGGTTGGTGGCGGCTACACCTTC. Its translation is CASSQVGGGYTF.